This T cell receptor (beta chain) comes out of a study of T cells after posttransplantation cyclophosphamide (dated by TCRdb to the mid-2010s). Background on the whole study: Using TRB sequencing, the study followed how the T cell repertoire rebuilt after myeloablative bone marrow transplantation with posttransplantation cyclophosphamide given as GVHD prophylaxis. Samples from 30 to 35 PTCy-treated patients, along with samples from 16 of their related bone marrow donors, underwent antigen receptor sequencing. Blood from all 30 or so PTCy patients who had 1-year posttransplant specimens underwent TRB sequencing. In 3 patients, TRB sequencing was also performed on up to 3 more blood samples taken 2 to 5.2 years after transplant, and in 4 patients, pretransplant blood was also TRB-sequenced. Because TRA and TRB clonality were tightly correlated in fewer than 10 samples, subsequent TCR analyses were focused on TRB only. Public TRB sequences were checked against a database of over 3,500 sequences associated with responses to pathogens, tumor antigens, self-antigens and alloantigens. What the work shows at the level of the full study, not this receptor alone: The TRB repertoires of T cells infiltrating skin or GI tract showed only limited overlap with the TRB repertoires of T cells in blood. Across the approximately 42 patients, TRB clonality was highly associated with recipient CMV seropositivity and CMV reactivation, and diversity with PTCy was similar to that in the CNI/methotrexate controls. At 1-2 months, donor-recipient similarity was low but rose over the first year, and the later blood repertoires were often dominated by donor CD8+ memory clones.

Reading the label with the study, this specimen's treatment or condition is: high-dose cyclophosphamide on days +3 and +4 as single-agent GVHD prophylaxis. Patients in the PTCy group got busulfan and fludarabine conditioning, a marrow graft from a related or unrelated donor, and cyclophosphamide on days +3 and +4. The PTCy-treated patients were enrolled in a prospective multi-institutional clinical trial. Peripheral blood and bone marrow mononuclear cells were isolated by Ficoll-Hypaque density centrifugation and were cryopreserved. CD4+ and CD8+ T cells, including naive and memory subsets, were sorted by FACS using a FACSAria II. Genomic DNA was the input for TRB sequencing, which was run either with the immunoSEQ assay at survey resolution or with the hsTCRB kit. Turning to the authors' computational methods: Initial read processing used immunoSEQ software, and repertoire analyses used the LymphoSeq R package. Clonality was computed as 1 minus normalized Shannon entropy, and a Gini coefficient was also calculated for each TRB dataset. To infer phenotypes in unsorted samples, TRB sequences from sorted subsets of the recipient or donor were mapped onto the unsorted samples of the same recipient. This is the immuneACCESS table as TCRdb keeps it, with only in-frame sequences that have V and J called. A part of the clones is gone; compared with another copy, unresolved V genes explain less than half, and the rest is unexplained. V and J calls and clone size follow that table, whereas D and trimming were derived from the DNA. This sample has approximately 39,000 clones in its table, and roughly 78% of those were observed once. Roughly 8.1% of the sample is taken by the ten largest.

Notes on this clone: The antigen it binds to is not known. The sample holds no much larger clone one base away, and base qualities are not on file.

The germline V gene provides CDR1 SNHLY and CDR2 FYNNEI. V was cut back by 6 bases and J by 3 bases, leaving a gap of 9 bases between them. The CDR3 runs 12 amino acids, cysteine and phenylalanine included. The CDR3 DNA has 36 bases and is translated from base 1. The clonotype originates from a female patient aged 40-50 years who received an allogeneic stem cell transplant from a related donor, was CMV-positive, and had no GVHD. The graft donor may be the source of some T cells after a transplant. The chain employs TRBV2 and TRBJ2-7, and perhaps TRBD1 as D gene, on 5 matching bases. This material consisted of CD4+ T cells sorted from blood, taken around 2,000 days after a stem cell transplant with posttransplant cyclophosphamide. The CDR3 in this case is CASRRQGYEQYF. The bases read TGTGCCAGCAGGAGGCAGGGCTACGAGCAGTACTTC.